This record covers a single T cell receptor (beta chain). No antigen is known for it. Different DNA sequences within this sample yield the same CDR3. PCR was performed using 60 Vbeta and 13 Jbeta primers. Using immunoSEQ multiplex PCR, the repertoire was profiled, and TCRdb retains in-frame clones only, with some absent. This sample lists roughly 100,000 clones; its ten largest clones have approximately 15%. This sample is drawn from a study of cytomegalovirus exposure and HLA in healthy donors. Overall study results and limits: Highly shared variants forming one cluster were likely a sequencing artifact.

Germline CDR1 reads SEHNR; CDR2 reads FQNEAQ (reference sequence). With 5 bases clipped from V and 3 bases from J, the junction kept 6 bases outside the gene matches. The length of the CDR3 is 15 residues. The sample consisted of PBMCs. This chain joins TRBV7-9 and TRBJ1-4, with 7 bases that match TRBD1. This receptor was taken from a man aged 50 to 60 in good health and CMV-seropositive. CDR3 sequence reads: CASSVRQGANEKLFF. CDR3 nucleotide sequence: TGTGCCAGCAGCGTCCGACAGGGAGCTAATGAAAAACTGTTTTTT.